The sequence of this T cell receptor beta chain was determined in a study of T cells in Graves' hyperthyroidism and ophthalmopathy. This clonotype was counted ten times or more. Its antigen is undetermined. Study-wide results and limits: Classification by a 13 V-J model distinguished ophthalmopathy from stable hyperthyroidism.

With V trimmed by 6 bases and J by 4 bases, 5 bases remained unmatched. CDR3 length equals 15 residues. Germline V gene lookup returns CDR1 MNHEY and CDR2 SVGEGT. Amplification of TCR beta CDR3 regions used RNA as the template. With the HTBI primer set, the TCR CDR3 went through a first round of RT-PCR. One entry per CDR3 protein, called by TCRdb with MiXCR from the multiplex PCR reads. This table holds approximately 220,000 distinct CDR3 sequences, approximately 20% found once. Clinical symptoms, serum thyroxine and TRAb, thyroid ultrasound and orbital computed tomography together formed the diagnostic basis.

The rearrangement links TRBV6-2 or TRBV6-3 to TRBJ2-1; 11 bases align to TRBD2. The source of this sequence is a man between 40 and 49 years old with Graves' hyperthyroidism. Material: blood. The CDR3 loop reads CASSPSGGLYNEQFF. CDR3 coding DNA: TGTGCCAGCAGCCCTAGCGGGGGGCTTTACAATGAGCAGTTCTTC.